This TCR beta chain is drawn from a study of CD4+ T cells in melanoma. Findings of the study overall: In melanoma, neoantigen-specific CD4+ T cells reportedly differed in differentiation state. A reported correlation linked neoantigen-specific CD4+ T cells to CD8+, macrophage and B cell function.

V was pared by 4 bases and J by 4 bases, with 8 bases of the junction left unmatched. The CDR3 has 15 amino acids. Per germline, CDR1 LNHNV and CDR2 YYDKDF (reference sequence). This table comes from immunoSEQ multiplex PCR, and its TCRdb copy is limited to in-frame clones, with some not included. This sample has roughly 120,000 clones; around 92% occur once, and the top ten carry approximately 3.5%. As regards this clone: The target antigen is unknown.

The receptor's source is a human donor with melanoma. J is TRBJ2-5 and V is TRBV15, with 8 bases matching TRBD2. Sequenced material: peripheral blood. CDR3 bases: TGTGCCACCAGCACAAGCGGGAGCAGAAGAGAGACCCAGTACTTC. Its protein product is CATSTSGSRRETQYF.